These T cell receptor beta chains were read from a single sample in a study of T-cell reconstitution after alpha-beta-depleted transplantation in children. TCRdb reprocessed the PCR reads with MiXCR, giving one entry per CDR3 protein. The profile shows around 240,000 distinct CDR3 sequences, 9.7% of them singletons. The sample consisted of PBMCs from the stem cell graft donor, taken from the stem cell graft. Every receptor here comes from a human donor who donated a stem cell graft to a child with SCID. Both conserved end residues are part of each CDR3. A D gene is named only where the DNA matches it firmly. Size values are once, few and many counts, or a class for expanded clones, and some rows have none.

V gene	J gene	D gene	clone size	CDR3 protein	CDR3 DNA
TRBV6-5	TRBJ2-1	NA	many	CASTRTGTGEQFF	TGTGCCAGCACCCGGACCGGGACTGGTGAGCAGTTCTTC
TRBV2	TRBJ1-4	NA	many	CASSGLGEKLFF	TGTGCCAGCAGTGGGTTAGGGGAAAAACTGTTTTTT
TRBV28	TRBJ1-6	TRBD1	many	CASSYGRTGLMNSPLHF	TGTGCCAGCAGCTATGGACGGACAGGCCTCATGAATTCACCCCTCCACTTT
TRBV5-1	TRBJ1-2	NA	NA	CATRQSTDYGYTF	TGCGCCACCAGACAGAGCACCGACTATGGCTACACCTTC
TRBV10-2	TRBJ2-1	TRBD2	many	CASTLAGVHNEQFF	TGCGCCAGCACCTTAGCGGGGGTACACAATGAGCAGTTCTTC
TRBV2	TRBJ1-2	TRBD1	many	CASSEGRTGTYGYTF	TGTGCCAGCAGTGAGGGGCGGACAGGGACTTATGGCTACACCTTC
TRBV6-1	TRBJ2-7	TRBD2	few	CASSPFKMRGGGNEQYF	TGTGCCAGCAGCCCATTCAAGATGCGGGGGGGGGGCAACGAGCAGTACTTC
TRBV2	TRBJ2-7	NA	NA	CASSAQGNTYEQYF	TGTGCCAGCAGTGCGCAGGGGAATACCTACGAGCAGTACTTC
TRBV5-6	TRBJ1-5	NA	many	CASSLAPTGGRNQPQHF	TGTGCCAGCAGCTTGGCCCCGACGGGGGGCAGGAATCAGCCCCAGCATTTT
TRBV5-1	TRBJ2-1	TRBD2	many	CASSRGLAGVNYNEQFF	TGCGCCAGCAGCCGGGGACTAGCGGGGGTTAACTACAATGAGCAGTTCTTC
TRBV27	TRBJ1-4	TRBD1	NA	CASSPRQGGEKLFF	TGTGCCAGCAGCCCCCGACAGGGAGGTGAAAAACTGTTTTTT
TRBV5-6	TRBJ2-7	NA	many	CASSPLYEQYF	TGTGCCAGCAGCCCCCTCTACGAGCAGTACTTC
TRBV20-1	TRBJ2-2	TRBD2	once	CSARDWASGGKNTGELFF	TGCAGTGCTAGAGATTGGGCTAGCGGGGGGAAGAACACCGGGGAGCTGTTTTTT
TRBV5-1	TRBJ2-2	NA	many	CASSLGGVKNTGELFF	TGCGCCAGCAGCTTGGGAGGTGTCAAGAACACCGGGGAGCTGTTTTTT
TRBV28	TRBJ1-1	NA	NA	CASASWTQGIEAFF	TGTGCCAGCGCTTCCTGGACACAGGGTATAGAAGCTTTCTTT
TRBV3-1	TRBJ2-5	NA	many	CASSPPAETQYF	TGTGCCAGCAGCCCCCCCGCGGAGACCCAGTACTTC
TRBV5-1	TRBJ2-7	TRBD2	many	CASSLVGGGAGYYEQYF	TGCGCCAGCAGCTTGGTGGGCGGGGGGGCCGGATACTACGAGCAGTACTTC
TRBV2	TRBJ1-4	NA	NA	CASTAGRGEKLFF	TGTGCCAGCACCGCGGGCCGGGGGGAAAAACTGTTTTTT
TRBV2	TRBJ1-2	NA	many	CASSGRDDYGYTF	TGTGCCAGCAGTGGCAGGGATGACTATGGCTACACCTTC
TRBV2	TRBJ2-7	NA	NA	CASRGNYEQYF	TGTGCCAGCAGGGGGAACTACGAGCAGTACTTC
TRBV24-1	TRBJ2-5	NA	many	CATSDPETQYF	TGTGCCACCAGTGATCCCGAGACCCAGTACTTC
TRBV11-2	TRBJ1-2	NA	many	CASSLSVRFGGYTF	TGTGCCAGCAGCTTATCGGTCCGGTTTGGTGGCTACACCTTC
TRBV7-3	TRBJ2-3	NA	NA	CASSLMAGSTDTQYF	TGTGCCAGCAGCTTAATGGCAGGGAGCACAGATACGCAGTATTTT
TRBV9	TRBJ2-1	TRBD2	many	CASSVGTIKGNEQFF	TGTGCCAGCAGCGTGGGGACTATCAAGGGAAATGAGCAGTTCTTC
TRBV20-1	TRBJ1-6	NA	many	CSATEPIFNSPLHF	TGCAGTGCTACCGAGCCCATATTCAATTCACCCCTCCACTTT
TRBV5-1	TRBJ1-5	NA	many	CASSLATGENQPQHF	TGCGCCAGCAGCTTGGCTACAGGTGAAAATCAGCCCCAGCATTTT
TRBV7-3	TRBJ1-1	NA	many	CASSEQWTAEAFF	TGTGCCAGCAGCGAACAATGGACAGCTGAAGCTTTCTTT
TRBV2	TRBJ2-7	NA	many	CASSEIREEYF	TGTGCCAGCAGTGAAATCAGGGAGGAGTACTTC
TRBV7-9	TRBJ1-1	NA	many	CASSPETGWHTEAFF	TGTGCCAGCAGCCCCGAAACAGGGTGGCACACTGAAGCTTTCTTT
TRBV5-1	TRBJ1-3	NA	many	CASSSGAASAGNTIYF	TGCGCCAGCAGTTCCGGGGCAGCGTCGGCTGGAAACACCATATATTTT
TRBV5-1	TRBJ1-6	NA	many	CASSLGTVYNSPLHF	TGCGCCAGCAGCTTGGGGACAGTCTATAATTCACCCCTCCACTTT
TRBV12-3/TRBV12-4	TRBJ1-1	NA	many	CASLPMGAMNTEAFF	TGTGCCAGCCTGCCTATGGGGGCGATGAACACTGAAGCTTTCTTT
TRBV20-1	TRBJ2-1	TRBD2	few	CSASPSGGIYNEQFF	TGCAGTGCTAGCCCCAGCGGGGGGATTTACAATGAGCAGTTCTTC
TRBV19	TRBJ1-2	NA	many	CASSRGANGYTF	TGTGCCAGTAGTAGAGGAGCGAATGGCTACACCTTC
TRBV20-1	TRBJ1-2	NA	many	CSALTGSGGYTF	TGCAGTGCTTTAACAGGGTCGGGTGGCTACACCTTC
TRBV20-1	TRBJ2-1	TRBD2	many	CSARGTSRDEQFF	TGCAGTGCTAGGGGGACTAGTAGGGATGAGCAGTTCTTC